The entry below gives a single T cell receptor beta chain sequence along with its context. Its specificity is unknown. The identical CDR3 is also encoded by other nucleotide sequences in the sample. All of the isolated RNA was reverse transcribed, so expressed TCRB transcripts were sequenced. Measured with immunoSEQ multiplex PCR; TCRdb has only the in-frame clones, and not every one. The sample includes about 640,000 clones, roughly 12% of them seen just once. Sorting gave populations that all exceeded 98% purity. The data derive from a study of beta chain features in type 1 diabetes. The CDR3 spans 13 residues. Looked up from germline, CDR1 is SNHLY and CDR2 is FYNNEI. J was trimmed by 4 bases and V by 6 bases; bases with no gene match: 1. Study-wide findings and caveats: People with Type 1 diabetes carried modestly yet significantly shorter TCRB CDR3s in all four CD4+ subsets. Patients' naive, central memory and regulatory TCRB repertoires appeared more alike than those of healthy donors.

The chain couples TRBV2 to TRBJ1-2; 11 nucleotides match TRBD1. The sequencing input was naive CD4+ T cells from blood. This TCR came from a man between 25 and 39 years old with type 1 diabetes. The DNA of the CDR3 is TGTGCCAGCAGGGGGACAGGGGGCTATGGCTACACCTTC. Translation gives CASRGTGGYGYTF.